The clone carrying this T cell receptor beta chain turned up a few times. This record belongs to a study of T-cell reconstitution after alpha-beta-depleted transplantation in children. CDR1 LNHNV and CDR2 YYDKDF come from the germline V gene (reference sequence). The ends were cut back, 0 bases at V and 0 bases at J, with 8 bases in the middle. The CDR3 runs to 16 residues. The library targeted TCRbeta and was prepared with unique molecular identifiers. TCRdb reprocessed the PCR reads with MiXCR, giving one entry per CDR3 protein. The sample consists of around 360,000 distinct CDR3 sequences, 10% of them appearing once.

The source of this sequence is a human donor who donated a stem cell graft to a child with acute lymphoblastic leukemia. The rearrangement uses TRBV15 and TRBJ1-4; D is undetermined. The sample consisted of PBMCs from the stem cell graft donor, taken from the stem cell graft. The chain's CDR3 is CATSRDQPATNEKLFF. CDR3 sequence (DNA): TGTGCCACCAGCAGAGACCAGCCTGCAACTAATGAAAAACTGTTTTTT. The complete variable domain, with remaining parts taken from reference TRBV15 and TRBJ1-4, reads DAMVIQNPRYQVTQFGKPVTLSCSQTLNHNVMYWYQQKSSQAPKLLFHYYDKDFNNEADTPDNFQSRRPNTSFCFLDIRSPGLGDTAMYLCATSRDQPATNEKLFFGSGTQLSVL.